These 4 T cell receptor beta chains were all obtained from the same sample, sequenced in a study of T cell repertoires in cytomegalovirus infection. MiXCR, run by TCRdb on the reads, gives a single entry per CDR3 protein. The table lists around 140,000 distinct CDR3 sequences, more than 25% of them singletons. These receptors' targets are unknown. Sequencing was performed on CD8+ T cells from cultured PBMCs, taken from culture after CMV antigen stimulation. The receptor source for this set is a human donor in good health (CMV status not recorded). Some clones in this sample may be carry-over from other donors' samples.

Ten or more counts support this clonotype. CDR3 sequence reads: CASSLDSRGNQPQHF. The DNA of the CDR3 is TGTGCCAGCAGCTTAGATTCTAGGGGAAATCAGCCCCAGCATTTT. The rearrangement uses TRBV7-2 and TRBJ1-5; D is perhaps TRBD1 (5 bases). Trimming took off 1 base at V and 4 bases at J, with 11 bases between the two ends. The germline V gene has CDR1 SGHTA and CDR2 FQGNSA. The length of the CDR3 is 15 residues. The full variable domain, with the rest looked up from reference TRBV7-2 and TRBJ1-5, is GAGVSQSPSNKVTEKGKDVELRCDPISGHTALYWYRQSLGQGLEFLIYFQGNSAPDKSGLPSDRFSAERTGGSVSTLTIQRTQQEDSAVYLCASSLDSRGNQPQHFGDGTRLSIL.

This clonotype was detected a few times. This rearrangement joins TRBV6-1 to TRBJ2-3, with 8 bases aligning to TRBD2. CDR3 size: 18 residues. The ends lost 1 base at V and 6 bases at J; junction bases unmatched: 15. In germline, CDR1 is MNHNS, CDR2 SASEGT. In nucleotides, the CDR3 is TGTGCCAGCAGTGAAGGGCGCCGGGAGCGGGGGCTGCGGGATACGCAGTATTTT. Translating it yields CASSEGRRERGLRDTQYF.

The CDR3 sequence: CASSSRANTEAFF. The CDR3 nucleotides read TGTGCCAGCTCATCCAGGGCGAACACTGAAGCTTTCTTT. The chain combines TRBV18 with TRBJ1-1; the D gene is possibly TRBD1 (5 bases). The ends were cut back, 5 bases at V and 1 base at J, with 8 bases in the middle. There are 13 residues in the CDR3. The germline V gene encodes CDR1 KGHSH and CDR2 LQKENI.

The sample holds a few counts of this clonotype. The genes are TRBV4-1 and TRBJ2-7; D unresolved. The CDR3 loop spans 14 amino acids. CDR1 and CDR2 (germline): MGHRA, YSYEKL. The V end was cut by 0 bases, the J end by 0 bases, with 6 bases between. Here the CDR3 reads CASSQDTTSYEQYF. In nucleotides, the CDR3 is TGCGCCAGCAGCCAAGATACCACCTCCTACGAGCAGTACTTC.